These T cell receptor beta chains were read from a single sample in a study of blood T cell repertoires in COVID-19. Sequencing used immunoSEQ multiplex PCR; TCRdb keeps in-frame clones, though not all of them. The data contain about 24,000 clones, under 90% of them singletons. The sample consisted of peripheral blood. These TCRs come from a man between 65 and 85 years old with acute or convalescent COVID-19. Each CDR3 is given with its conserved first and last residue. The D gene is left open where the match is weak. The size field is filled for only some rows; it gives once, few, many or a size class.

J gene | clone size | CDR3 length | D gene | V gene | CDR3 DNA | CDR3 protein
TRBJ1-5 | . | 13 | TRBD1 | TRBV12-3/TRBV12-4 | TGTGCCAGCAGTTTCACAGGGGACCAGCCCCAGCATTTT | CASSFTGDQPQHF
TRBJ1-3 | few | 17 | . | TRBV6-2/TRBV6-3 | TGTGCCAGCAGTTACTCGAGTTCGGGGGTCTCTGGAAACACCATATATTTT | CASSYSSSGVSGNTIYF
TRBJ2-2 | . | 17 | TRBD2 | TRBV9 | TGTGCCAGCAGCCCCGCCCGGCCAGCGGGGGCAGCCGGGGAGCTGTTTTTT | CASSPARPAGAAGELFF
TRBJ1-6 | . | 13 | . | TRBV27 | TGTGCCAGCGCAAGGACAGCTAATTCACCCCTCCACTTT | CASARTANSPLHF
TRBJ1-3 | few | 15 | . | TRBV9 | TGTGCCAGCAGCGTGAGTGCCGACTCTGGAAACACCATATATTTT | CASSVSADSGNTIYF
TRBJ2-7 | . | 12 | . | TRBV15 | TGTGCCACCAGCAGAGGCAGGGCGGAGCAGTACTTC | CATSRGRAEQYF
TRBJ1-6 | . | 14 | TRBD1 | TRBV9 | TGTGCCAGCAGCACGGGACAGTATAATTCACCCCTCCACTTT | CASSTGQYNSPLHF
TRBJ2-7 | . | 14 | TRBD1 | TRBV19 | TGTGCCAGTAGTGCTACCGGGACAGGCTACGAGCAGTACTTC | CASSATGTGYEQYF
TRBJ2-7 | few | 15 | . | TRBV24-1 | TGTGCCACCAGTGATTTGAGGCAGGGGACCTACGAGCAGTACTTC | CATSDLRQGTYEQYF
TRBJ2-3 | once | 14 | . | TRBV7-7 | TGTGCCAGCAGCTCCCTGACTACCACAGATACGCAGTATTTT | CASSSLTTTDTQYF
TRBJ1-6 | . | 14 | . | TRBV5-8 | TGTGCCAGCAGCCAGACAGGAAGAAATTCACCCCTCCACTTT | CASSQTGRNSPLHF
TRBJ1-4 | few | 15 | . | TRBV24-1 | TGTGCCACCAGTGTCAGTCCTAGAACTAATGAAAAACTGTTTTTT | CATSVSPRTNEKLFF
TRBJ2-5 | . | 14 | . | TRBV5-1 | TGCGCCAGCAGCTTGCTGTCCAGGGATGAGACCCAGTACTTC | CASSLLSRDETQYF
TRBJ2-7 | . | 15 | TRBD1 | TRBV14 | TGTGCCAGCAGCCAGACGACAGGGAGCTCCTACGAGCAGTACTTC | CASSQTTGSSYEQYF
TRBJ2-2 | . | 15 | TRBD1 | TRBV12-5 | TGTGCTAGTGGTAGGGACAGAACGAACACCGGGGAGCTGTTTTTT | CASGRDRTNTGELFF
TRBJ1-3 | few | 14 | . | TRBV7-2 | TGTGCCAGCAGCCAGGACAGAGCTGGAAACACCATATATTTT | CASSQDRAGNTIYF
TRBJ1-2 | . | 16 | TRBD1 | TRBV5-6 | TGTGCCAGCATTCTGTACGCCCCAGGGGGGACGTATGGCTACACCTTC | CASILYAPGGTYGYTF
TRBJ1-6 | . | 14 | TRBD1 | TRBV7-9 | TGTGCCAGCAGCAGGGGACAGGGGAATTCACCCCTCCACTTT | CASSRGQGNSPLHF
TRBJ2-1 | . | 15 | . | TRBV5-1 | TGCGCCAGCAGCTTGGACTGGGGGCTTGGGAATGAGCAGTTCTTC | CASSLDWGLGNEQFF
TRBJ1-1 | . | 15 | TRBD1 | TRBV2 | TGTGCCAGCGTCGGGACAGGGGGCCCAGACACTGAAGCTTTCTTT | CASVGTGGPDTEAFF